One and the same sample provided the 18 T cell receptor beta chains below, sequenced in a study of vaccination effects on CD4 cells after COVID-19. These receptors' targets are unknown. Sequenced by immunoSEQ multiplex PCR; TCRdb stores in-frame clones only, minus some. The sample holds roughly 45,000 clones, approximately 70% seen once. Viral peptide pool expansion of antigen-specific CD4+ T cells preceded sequencing in the ViraFEST assay. The culture ran for under eleven days, and then CD4+ T cells were isolated. Documented for the person is a PCR-confirmed SARS-CoV-2 infection occurring between March and December 2020. The sequences come from CD4+ T cells from PBMCs cultured with a peptide pool, collected before COVID-19 vaccination. These receptors originate from a human donor who had a prior SARS-CoV-2 infection.

This CDR3 is CASSQQGAINEKLFF. The CDR3 DNA sequence: TGTGCCAGCAGTCAACAGGGGGCGATTAATGAAAAACTGTTTTTT. The chain uses TRBV6-5 and TRBJ1-4; 9 nucleotides agree with TRBD1. The CDR3 has 15 residues. V dropped 5 bases and J dropped 4; count of bases not matched to a gene: 5. Germline lookup yields CDR1 MNHEY and CDR2 SVGAGI.

The J gene is TRBJ2-3, the V gene TRBV30, with D tentatively TRBD2 (7 bases). The germline gives CDR1 GTSNPN, CDR2 SVGIG (reference sequence). The CDR3 contains 13 residues. V was trimmed by 0 bases and J by 4 bases, leaving 8 bases between them. The CDR3 DNA follows: TGTGCCTGGAGTGTAGGGGGGGCAGATACGCAGTATTTT. This translates into CAWSVGGADTQYF.

The chain is built from TRBV2 and TRBJ2-1; no clear D gene. This CDR3 spans 13 amino acids. V was cut by 1 base and J by 7 bases, with 8 bases left in between. From germline, CDR1 is SNHLY and CDR2 FYNNEI. The CDR3 spells CASSEESRNEQFF. Written as DNA, the CDR3 is TGTGCCAGCAGTGAAGAGAGCAGGAATGAGCAGTTCTTC.

The chain has TRBV18 and TRBJ2-5; unclear D gene. Germline CDR1 reads KGHSH; CDR2 reads LQKENI. The CDR3 totals 13 residues. The V end lost 3 bases, the J end lost 5 bases, and 10 bases lay between the germline ends. The CDR3 DNA is TGTGCCAGCTCACCCTCTCTTTCGGAGACCCAGTACTTC. This sequence encodes CASSPSLSETQYF.

The V call is TRBV21-1, the J call TRBJ1-1. TRBV21-1 is deemed a pseudogene. The CDR3 is 17 amino acids. In DNA form, the CDR3 reads TGTGCCAGCAGCAAAGGCCAATTGGGGTATCCCCCCACTGAAGCTTTCTTT. Protein: CASSKGQLGYPPTEAFF.

The V gene is TRBV5-6, the J gene TRBJ1-1, with TRBD1 identical over 9 bases. J gave up 5 bases and V 10 bases, and 9 bases lay outside the gene matches. From germline, CDR1 is SGHDT and CDR2 YYEEEE. This CDR3 region has 13 residues. The CDR3 sequence is CASRTGEDTEAFF. CDR3 sequence (DNA): TGTGCCTCCCGGACAGGGGAGGATACTGAAGCTTTCTTT.

CDR3 sequence reads: CASSSAKGGATDTQYF. CDR3 in DNA: TGTGCCAGCAGCAGCGCAAAAGGGGGGGCAACAGATACGCAGTATTTT. The chain recombines TRBV5-4 with TRBJ2-3, with D maybe TRBD2 (7 bases). The germline CDR1 and CDR2 sequences are SGHNT and YYREEE (reference sequence). V was pared by 4 bases and J by 3 bases, with 18 bases between. The CDR3 is 16 residues long.

This rearrangement joins TRBV9 to TRBJ2-1, with 10 bases fitting TRBD2. The CDR3 spans 16 residues. V lost 2 bases, J lost 10 bases, and 12 bases stayed unmatched. CDR1 SGDLS and CDR2 YYNGEE come from the germline V gene. CDR3 coding DNA: TGTGCCAGCAGCGTTGCTACTAGCGGGACCGCGGGGGAGCAGTTCTTC. Protein sequence: CASSVATSGTAGEQFF.

The chain has TRBV2 and TRBJ2-2, with a weak D call TRBD1 (5 bases). CDR1 is SNHLY, CDR2 FYNNEI, per germline. This CDR3 is built from 13 residues. Between the trimmed V and J ends, which lost 6 bases and 5 bases, there was a span of 10 bases. CDR3 in amino acids: CASRFDSTGELFF. The CDR3, as DNA: TGTGCCAGCAGATTTGACAGTACCGGGGAGCTGTTTTTT.

The chain recombines TRBV5-4 with TRBJ2-7, with 8 bases that match TRBD1. The germline CDR1 and CDR2 sequences are SGHNT and YYREEE (reference sequence). CDR3 length equals 15 residues. After removal of 4 bases from V and 6 bases from J, the junction contained 12 bases not matched to a gene. CDR3 in amino acids: CASSPNTGTGGEQYF. Written as DNA, the CDR3 is TGTGCCAGCAGCCCAAACACCGGGACAGGCGGCGAGCAGTACTTC. The whole variable domain, filled in from reference TRBV5-4 and TRBJ2-7, reads ETGVTQSPTHLIKTRGQQVTLRCSSQSGHNTVSWYQQALGQGPQFIFQYYREEENGRGNFPPRFSGLQFPNYSSELNVNALELDDSALYLCASSPNTGTGGEQYFGPGTRLTVT.

This chain joins TRBV5-1 and TRBJ1-1; tentatively, D is TRBD1 (6 bases). Per the germline V gene, CDR1 is SGHRS and CDR2 is YFSETQ. The CDR3 covers 15 residues. V lost 2 bases, J lost 1 base, and 12 bases lay in between. CDR3 DNA sequence: TGCGCCAGCAGCTTTGACAGGCTGGGGAACACTGAAGCTTTCTTT. This encodes CASSFDRLGNTEAFF. The full variable domain, its missing parts supplied by reference TRBV5-1 and TRBJ1-1, is KAGVTQTPRYLIKTRGQQVTLSCSPISGHRSVSWYQQTPGQGLQFLFEYFSETQRNKGNFPGRFSGRQFSNSRSEMNVSTLELGDSALYLCASSFDRLGNTEAFFGQGTRLTVV.

This clone was seen a few times. The CDR3 here is CASSFPQRTMPQYF. The CDR3 DNA reads as TGTGCCAGCAGCTTTCCACAGCGGACTATGCCACAGTATTTT. The V call is TRBV11-3, the J call TRBJ2-3; tentative D call: TRBD2 (6 bases). Trimming pared 3 bases from V and 12 bases from J, leaving 19 bases between. Per germline, CDR1 SGHNT and CDR2 YENEEA. There are 14 residues in the CDR3.

The chain has TRBV6-5 and TRBJ1-1; D is unresolved. CDR3 length: 12 residues. From germline, CDR1 is MNHEY and CDR2 SVGAGI. Trimming took 7 bases from V and 2 from J, leaving 8 bases between them. CDR3 region: CASKVGNTEAFF. The CDR3 DNA sequence: TGTGCCAGCAAGGTGGGCAACACTGAAGCTTTCTTT.

The chain joins TRBV5-1 to TRBJ1-4, with 7 positions matching TRBD1. The CDR3 has 13 residues. V lost 7 bases to trimming and J lost 3 bases; unmatched junction nucleotides: 3. Germline CDR1 SGHRS, CDR2 YFSETQ. Here the CDR3 reads CASRTGANEKLFF. CDR3 DNA: TGCGCCAGCCGGACAGGCGCTAATGAAAAACTGTTTTTT.

The genes are TRBV18 and TRBJ2-3; 8 bases align to TRBD2. Germline V gene lookup returns CDR1 KGHSH and CDR2 LQKENI. This CDR3 region has 14 residues. Unmatched junction bases numbered 4, after V lost 3 bases and J lost 5 bases. CDR3 in DNA: TGTGCCAGCTCACCGGAAGCGGGGGAAGATACGCAGTATTTT. Its translation is CASSPEAGEDTQYF.

The V gene is TRBV5-1, the J gene TRBJ1-1, with 8 bases fitting TRBD1. Germline V gene lookup returns CDR1 SGHRS and CDR2 YFSETQ. V gave up 5 bases and J gave up 1 base; unmatched junction bases: 10. This CDR3 comprises 16 residues. The CDR3: CASSITGGVWNTEAFF. CDR3 bases: TGCGCCAGCAGTATTACAGGGGGGGTTTGGAACACTGAAGCTTTCTTT.

In this sample, this clone turned up a few times. The chain carries TRBV4-2 and TRBJ1-2; 8 bases fit TRBD1. The V segment lost 4 bases and the J segment 6 bases; nucleotides outside the gene matches: 7. CDR1 is LGHNA and CDR2 is YNFKEQ in the germline V gene. The CDR3 is made up of 14 amino acids. The CDR3 sequence is CASSPVSGGDGYTF. Written as DNA, the CDR3 is TGTGCCAGCAGCCCCGTGTCAGGGGGCGATGGCTACACCTTC.

This chain connects TRBV5-4 to TRBJ2-3; a possible D gene is TRBD2 (5 bases). The V end was cut by 3 bases, the J end by 1 base, with 15 bases between. The CDR3 runs to 16 residues. Germline V gene lookup returns CDR1 SGHNT and CDR2 YYREEE (reference sequence). The DNA for the CDR3 is TGTGCCAGCAGCTATAGAAGGAGGTCGGGCACAGATACGCAGTATTTT. This codes for CASSYRRRSGTDTQYF.